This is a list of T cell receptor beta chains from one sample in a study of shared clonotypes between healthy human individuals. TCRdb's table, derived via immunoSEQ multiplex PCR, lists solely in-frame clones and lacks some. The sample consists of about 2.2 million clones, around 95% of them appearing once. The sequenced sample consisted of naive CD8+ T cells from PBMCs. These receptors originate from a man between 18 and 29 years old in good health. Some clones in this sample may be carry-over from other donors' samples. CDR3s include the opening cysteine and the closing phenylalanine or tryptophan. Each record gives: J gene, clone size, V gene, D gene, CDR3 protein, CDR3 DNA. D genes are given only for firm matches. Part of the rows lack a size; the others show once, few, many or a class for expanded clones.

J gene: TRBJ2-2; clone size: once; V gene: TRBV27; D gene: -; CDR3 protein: CASSLWASIGGELFF; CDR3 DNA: TGTGCCAGCAGTTTATGGGCTAGCATCGGCGGGGAGCTGTTTTTT
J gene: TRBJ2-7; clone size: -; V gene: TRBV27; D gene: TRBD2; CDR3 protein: CASSAGAYEQYF; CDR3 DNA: TGTGCCAGCAGCGCGGGGGCCTACGAGCAGTACTTC
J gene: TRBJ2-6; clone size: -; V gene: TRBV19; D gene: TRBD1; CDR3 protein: CASSIEGQENSGANVLTF; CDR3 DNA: TGTGCCAGTAGTATCGAGGGACAGGAAAACTCTGGGGCCAACGTCCTGACTTTC
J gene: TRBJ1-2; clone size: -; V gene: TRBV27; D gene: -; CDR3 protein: CASSPGTTGYGYTF; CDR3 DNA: TGTGCCAGCAGTCCCGGGACAACGGGCTATGGCTACACCTTC
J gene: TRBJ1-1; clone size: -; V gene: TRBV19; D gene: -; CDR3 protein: CASSSRVAAFF; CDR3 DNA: TGTGCCAGTAGTAGCAGGGTGGCAGCTTTCTTT
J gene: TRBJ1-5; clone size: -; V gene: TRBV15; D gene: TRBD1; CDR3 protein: CATSRDLTGSSNQPQHF; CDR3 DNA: TGTGCCACCAGCAGAGATCTGACAGGGTCAAGCAATCAGCCCCAGCATTTT
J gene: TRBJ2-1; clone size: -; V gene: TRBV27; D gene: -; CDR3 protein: CASSLGKMREQFF; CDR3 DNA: TGTGCCAGCAGTTTGGGGAAGATGCGTGAGCAGTTCTTC
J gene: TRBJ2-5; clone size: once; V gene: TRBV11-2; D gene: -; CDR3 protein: CASSRGILDWGRETQYF; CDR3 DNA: TGTGCCAGCAGCAGGGGAATCCTGGACTGGGGGCGAGAGACCCAGTACTTC
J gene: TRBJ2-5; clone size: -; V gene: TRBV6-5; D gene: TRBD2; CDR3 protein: CASSHLASGPGTQYF; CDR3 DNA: TGTGCCAGCAGTCACCTCGCTAGCGGCCCCGGGACCCAGTACTTC
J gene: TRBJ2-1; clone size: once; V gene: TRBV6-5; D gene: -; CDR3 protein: CASSYSAVDEQFF; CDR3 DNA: TGTGCCAGCAGTTACTCGGCAGTCGATGAGCAGTTCTTC
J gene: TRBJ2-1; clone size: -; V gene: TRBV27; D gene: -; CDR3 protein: CASSLGGPQYYNEQFF; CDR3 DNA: TGTGCCAGCAGTTTGGGGGGCCCCCAGTATTACAATGAGCAGTTCTTC
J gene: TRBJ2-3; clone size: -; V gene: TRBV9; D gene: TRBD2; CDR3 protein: CASSVDLAGGLTDTQYF; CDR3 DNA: TGTGCCAGCAGCGTAGACCTAGCGGGAGGGTTAACAGATACGCAGTATTTT
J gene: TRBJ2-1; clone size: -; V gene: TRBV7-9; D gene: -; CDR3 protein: CASSFYQADEQFF; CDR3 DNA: TGTGCCAGCAGCTTTTACCAGGCCGATGAGCAGTTCTTC
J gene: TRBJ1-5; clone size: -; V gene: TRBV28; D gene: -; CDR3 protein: CASSADSGSNQPQHF; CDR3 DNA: TGTGCCAGCAGCGCCGACAGCGGGAGCAATCAGCCCCAGCATTTT
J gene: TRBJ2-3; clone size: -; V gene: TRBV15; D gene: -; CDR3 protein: CATSSDYSGLTDTQYF; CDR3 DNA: TGTGCCACCTCCTCCGACTATAGCGGCCTCACAGATACGCAGTATTTT
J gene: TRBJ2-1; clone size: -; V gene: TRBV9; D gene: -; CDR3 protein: CASRGIGRYNEQFF; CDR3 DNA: TGTGCCAGCAGGGGTATAGGGAGGTACAATGAGCAGTTCTTC
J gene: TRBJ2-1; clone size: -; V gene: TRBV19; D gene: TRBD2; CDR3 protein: CASGDSGSYYNEQFF; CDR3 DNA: TGTGCCAGCGGTGATAGCGGGAGTTATTACAATGAGCAGTTCTTC
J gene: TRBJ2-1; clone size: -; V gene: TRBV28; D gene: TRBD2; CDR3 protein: CASSPLAGKYNEQFF; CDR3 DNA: TGTGCCAGCAGTCCACTAGCGGGGAAATACAATGAGCAGTTCTTC
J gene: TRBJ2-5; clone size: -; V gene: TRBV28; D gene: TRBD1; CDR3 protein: CASSFGQGDGWQETQYF; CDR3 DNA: TGTGCCAGCAGTTTTGGGCAGGGGGATGGATGGCAAGAGACCCAGTACTTC
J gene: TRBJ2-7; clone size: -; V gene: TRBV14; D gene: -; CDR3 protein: CASSQGGLTSSYEQYF; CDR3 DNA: TGTGCCAGCAGCCAAGGCGGACTAACTTCCTCCTACGAGCAGTACTTC
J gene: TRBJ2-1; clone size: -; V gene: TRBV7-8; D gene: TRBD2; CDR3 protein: CASSSRTSNEQFF; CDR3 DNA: TGTGCCAGCAGCTCCCGGACTAGCAATGAGCAGTTCTTC
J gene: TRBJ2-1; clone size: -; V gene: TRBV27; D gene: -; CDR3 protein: CASSLGANEQFF; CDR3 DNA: TGTGCCAGCAGTCTCGGAGCGAATGAGCAGTTCTTC
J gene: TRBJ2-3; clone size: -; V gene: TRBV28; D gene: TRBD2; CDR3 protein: CASSRLAGGPGTDTQYF; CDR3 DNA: TGTGCCAGCAGTAGACTAGCGGGAGGGCCGGGCACAGATACGCAGTATTTT
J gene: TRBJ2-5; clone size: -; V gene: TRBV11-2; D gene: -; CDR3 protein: CASNPVLQKSQETQYF; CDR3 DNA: TGTGCCAGCAACCCGGTCCTCCAAAAGAGTCAAGAGACCCAGTACTTC
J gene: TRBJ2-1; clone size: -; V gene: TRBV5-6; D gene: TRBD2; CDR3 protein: CASSLVGEGSGNEQFF; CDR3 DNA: TGTGCCAGCAGCTTGGTAGGGGAGGGGTCCGGAAATGAGCAGTTCTTC
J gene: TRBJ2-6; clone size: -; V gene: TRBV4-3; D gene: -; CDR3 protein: CASSPRRAGANVLTF; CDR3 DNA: TGCGCCAGCAGCCCCCGCAGGGCTGGGGCCAACGTCCTGACTTTC
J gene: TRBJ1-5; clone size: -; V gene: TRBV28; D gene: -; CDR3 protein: CASRQGSNQPQHF; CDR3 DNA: TGTGCCAGCAGGCAGGGAAGCAATCAGCCCCAGCATTTT
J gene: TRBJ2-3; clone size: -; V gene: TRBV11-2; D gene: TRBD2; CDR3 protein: CASGRSGSADTQYF; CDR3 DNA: TGTGCCTCGGGGCGTAGCGGGAGCGCAGATACGCAGTATTTT